These 14 T cell receptor beta chains share one sample of origin, sequenced in a study of cytomegalovirus exposure and HLA in healthy donors. This PCR relied on a set of 60 Vbeta primers and 13 Jbeta primers. Sequenced by immunoSEQ multiplex PCR; TCRdb stores in-frame clones only, minus some. The sample holds roughly 150,000 clones, roughly 87% seen once. The sequenced sample consisted of PBMCs. These receptors all stem from a man over 45 in good health and CMV-seropositive.

The chain has TRBV5-1 and TRBJ2-2; D uncertain. The germline gives CDR1 SGHRS, CDR2 YFSETQ. The length of the CDR3 is 14 residues. Trimming shortened V by 2 bases and J by 1 base, and 6 bases separated the two germline ends. The CDR3 coding sequence is TGCGCCAGCAGCTTCTCGGGGAACACCGGGGAGCTGTTTTTT. Its protein product is CASSFSGNTGELFF.

V is TRBV6-1 and J is TRBJ1-2; a possible D gene is TRBD1 (6 bases). The V end was cut by 6 bases, the J end by 2 bases, with 10 bases between. The CDR3 is 13 amino acids. Germline V gene data show CDR1 as MNHNS and CDR2 as SASEGT. The CDR3 region is CASRPDRNYGYTF. The DNA of the CDR3 is TGTGCCAGCAGACCCGACAGGAACTATGGCTACACCTTC.

The chain uses TRBV7-9 and TRBJ1-5, with 7 positions matching TRBD1. Germline CDR1 SEHNR, CDR2 FQNEAQ (reference sequence). The J segment lost 4 bases and the V segment lost 5 bases, leaving 2 bases of the junction unmatched. The CDR3 is made up of 13 amino acids. CDR3 bases: TGTGCCAGCAGCCAGGGACAGAATCAGCCCCAGCATTTT. It is translated as CASSQGQNQPQHF. The full variable domain, its missing parts supplied by reference TRBV7-9 and TRBJ1-5, is DTGVSQNPRHKITKRGQNVTFRCDPISEHNRLYWYRQTLGQGPEFLTYFQNEAQLEKSRLLSDRFSAERPKGSFSTLEIQRTEQGDSAMYLCASSQGQNQPQHFGDGTRLSIL.

This clone has a single count. This chain joins TRBV7-8 and TRBJ2-5; TRBD2 aligns across 9 bases. The DNA end lines up better with TRBJ2-7; the J call may be wrong. Germline V gene lookup returns CDR1 SGHVS and CDR2 FQNEAQ. The CDR3 contains 15 residues. The CDR3 reads CASSLAAGGNHEQYF. The DNA for the CDR3 is TGTGCCAGCAGCTTAGCCGCGGGAGGGAACCACGAGCAGTACTTC.

This clone has more than one count but fewer than ten. Other DNA sequences within the sample encode an identical CDR3. The CDR3 DNA reads as TGCGCCAGCAGCCAAGCCTCCCGCCTAGGGGGGAACACTGAAGCTTTCTTT. Translated, it gives CASSQASRLGGNTEAFF. This chain connects TRBV4-1 to TRBJ1-1, with a weak D call TRBD1 (6 bases). V was cut by 1 base and J by 1 base, with 16 bases left in between. Germline V gives CDR1 MGHRA, CDR2 YSYEKL. CDR3 length equals 17 residues.

This sequence joins TRBV6-7 and TRBJ1-5; 9 positions agree with TRBD1. TRBV6-7 is an ORF; its function is uncertain. The CDR3 length is 19 residues. With V trimmed by 2 bases and J by 0 bases, 11 bases remained unmatched. The CDR3 DNA reads as TGTGCCAGCAGTTACCATCCGGGACAGGGTCCCTATAGCAATCAGCCCCAGCATTTT. Encoded protein: CASSYHPGQGPYSNQPQHF.

The V call is TRBV30, the J call TRBJ2-1; 8 bases map to TRBD1. The germline V gene encodes CDR1 GTSNPN and CDR2 SVGIG (reference sequence). J was trimmed by 8 bases and V by 1 base; bases with no gene match: 4. This CDR3 comprises 13 residues. In nucleotides, the CDR3 is TGTGCCTGGAGTGCTGGACAGGGCCATGAGCAGTTCTTC. Amino acid sequence: CAWSAGQGHEQFF. The entire variable domain, with the rest obtained from reference TRBV30 and TRBJ2-1, is as follows: SQTIHQWPATLVQPVGSPLSLECTVEGTSNPNLYWYRQAAGRGLQLLFYSVGIGQISSEVPQNLSASRPQDRQFILSSKKLLLSDSGFYLCAWSAGQGHEQFFGPGTRLTVL.

The chain carries TRBV6-1 and TRBJ2-7; D is uncertain. The germline CDR1 and CDR2 sequences are MNHNS and SASEGT. The V end was cut by 5 bases, the J end by 0 bases, with 11 bases between. The CDR3 spans 14 residues. The CDR3 sequence: CASSYYSYSYEQYF. The CDR3 DNA reads TGTGCCAGCAGTTATTACAGCTACTCCTACGAGCAGTACTTC.

The chain employs TRBV9 and TRBJ1-4; possible D gene TRBD1, 6 bases. The CDR3 consists of 23 residues. V dropped 0 bases and J dropped 0 bases, with 30 bases sitting between them. Looked up from germline, CDR1 is SGDLS and CDR2 is YYNGEE. The CDR3 nucleotides read TGTGCCAGCAGCGTAGTGGTTTCAGGGACACTGGGAAATATCGCAACAACTAATGAAAAACTGTTTTTT. Its protein is CASSVVVSGTLGNIATTNEKLFF.

The count of this clone is one. The J gene is TRBJ2-2, the V gene TRBV28; TRBD1 is a possible D gene (6 bases). This CDR3 contains 16 residues. Trimming removed 6 bases at V and 6 bases at J, with 20 bases between. The germline gives CDR1 MDHEN, CDR2 SYDVKM. CDR3 bases: TGTGCCAGCAGGGGTACTGACAGGTCTTGGGCCGGGGAGCTGTTTTTT. This gives the protein CASRGTDRSWAGELFF.

The chain is built from TRBV7-9 and TRBJ1-2; D unresolved. V lost 0 bases and J lost 0, with 11 bases in between. Germline V gene lookup returns CDR1 SEHNR and CDR2 FQNEAQ (reference sequence). The CDR3 runs 16 residues. The CDR3 sequence is CASSLAIGRANYGYTF. The CDR3, as DNA: TGTGCCAGCAGCTTAGCGATCGGGAGAGCTAACTATGGCTACACCTTC. Full variable domain (outside the CDR3, taken from reference TRBV7-9 and TRBJ1-2): DTGVSQNPRHKITKRGQNVTFRCDPISEHNRLYWYRQTLGQGPEFLTYFQNEAQLEKSRLLSDRFSAERPKGSFSTLEIQRTEQGDSAMYLCASSLAIGRANYGYTFGSGTRLTVV.

This clone was seen only a few times. The CDR3 is CASRKQGATGELFF. The CDR3 DNA reads as TGTGCCAGCAGGAAACAGGGGGCCACCGGGGAGCTGTTTTTT. The chain joins TRBV27 to TRBJ2-2; 9 positions match TRBD1. Losses at the gene ends were 6 bases for V and 4 bases for J; bases not matched to a gene: 3. The germline CDR1 and CDR2 sequences are MNHEY and SMNVEV (reference sequence). The CDR3 spans 14 residues.

This chain uses TRBV28 with TRBJ2-7, with 14 bases that match TRBD2. This CDR3 has 15 amino acids. With V trimmed by 6 bases and J by 6 bases, 7 bases remained unmatched. From germline, CDR1 is MDHEN and CDR2 SYDVKM. In DNA, the CDR3 is TGTGCCAGCAGAAGTGGGACTAGCGGGAGTAGCGAGCAGTACTTC. As protein: CASRSGTSGSSEQYF.

The rearrangement links TRBV7-6 to TRBJ1-1, with TRBD1 matching over 7 bases. Looked up from germline, CDR1 is SGHVS and CDR2 is FNYEAQ. There are 12 residues in the CDR3. V lost 4 bases, J lost 8 bases, and 4 bases stayed unmatched. The CDR3 sequence: CASSSRGEEAFF. The CDR3 coding sequence is TGTGCCAGCAGCTCCAGGGGGGAAGAAGCTTTCTTT. Full variable domain (remainder filled in from reference TRBV7-6 and TRBJ1-1): GAGVSQSPRYKVTKRGQDVALRCDPISGHVSLYWYRQALGQGPEFLTYFNYEAQQDKSGLPNDRFSAERPEGSISTLTIQRTEQRDSAMYRCASSSRGEEAFFGQGTRLTVV.